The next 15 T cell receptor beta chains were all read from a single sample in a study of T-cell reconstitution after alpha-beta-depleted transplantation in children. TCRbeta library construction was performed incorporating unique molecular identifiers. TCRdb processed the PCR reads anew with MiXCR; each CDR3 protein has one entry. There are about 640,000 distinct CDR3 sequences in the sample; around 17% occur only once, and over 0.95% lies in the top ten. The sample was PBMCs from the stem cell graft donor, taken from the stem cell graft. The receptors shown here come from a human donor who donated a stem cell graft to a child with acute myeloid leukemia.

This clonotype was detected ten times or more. CDR3 in amino acids: CASSFEKVFGTEAFF. CDR3 sequence (DNA): TGTGCCAGCAGTTTCGAGAAGGTCTTCGGCACTGAAGCTTTCTTT. The chain links TRBV27 to TRBJ1-1; D is unclear. V dropped 3 bases and J dropped 4 bases, with 15 bases sitting between them. Germline V CDR1 and CDR2: MNHEY, SMNVEV (reference sequence). The CDR3 consists of 15 residues.

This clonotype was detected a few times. CDR3 in amino acids: CSARATGRNYGYTF. The CDR3, as DNA: TGCAGTGCTAGAGCGACAGGGCGAAATTATGGCTACACCTTC. The gene calls are TRBV20-1 and TRBJ1-2; 7 bases are a match to TRBD1. CDR1 and CDR2 from the germline V gene are DFQATT and SNEGSKA (reference sequence). This CDR3 spans 14 amino acids. Losses at the gene ends were 1 base for V and 5 bases for J; bases not matched to a gene: 7.

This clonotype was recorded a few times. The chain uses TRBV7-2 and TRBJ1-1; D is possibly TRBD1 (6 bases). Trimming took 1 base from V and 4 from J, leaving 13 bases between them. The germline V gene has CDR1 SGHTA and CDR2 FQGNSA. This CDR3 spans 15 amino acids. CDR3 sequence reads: CASSLEGGQVTEAFF. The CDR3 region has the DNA TGTGCCAGCAGCTTAGAAGGGGGGCAAGTCACTGAAGCTTTCTTT.

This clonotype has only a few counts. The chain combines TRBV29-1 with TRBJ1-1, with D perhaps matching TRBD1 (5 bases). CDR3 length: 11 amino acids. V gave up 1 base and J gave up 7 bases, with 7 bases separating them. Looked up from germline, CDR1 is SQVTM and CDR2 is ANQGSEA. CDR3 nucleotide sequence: TGCAGCGTTGAAGGGGGGGGTGAAGCTTTCTTT. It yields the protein CSVEGGGEAFF.

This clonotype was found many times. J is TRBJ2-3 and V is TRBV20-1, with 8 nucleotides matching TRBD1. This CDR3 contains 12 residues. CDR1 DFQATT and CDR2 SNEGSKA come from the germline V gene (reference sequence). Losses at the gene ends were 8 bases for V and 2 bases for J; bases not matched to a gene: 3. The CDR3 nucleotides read TGCAGTCCTCAGGGGGCCACAGATACGCAGTATTTT. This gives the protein CSPQGATDTQYF.

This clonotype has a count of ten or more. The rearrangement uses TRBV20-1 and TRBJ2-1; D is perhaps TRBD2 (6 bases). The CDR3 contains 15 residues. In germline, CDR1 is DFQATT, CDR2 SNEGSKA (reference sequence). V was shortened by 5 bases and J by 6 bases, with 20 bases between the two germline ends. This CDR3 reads CSAPRDSLLGNEQFF. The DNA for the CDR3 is TGCAGTGCTCCTCGGGACTCGCTTCTCGGCAATGAGCAGTTCTTC.

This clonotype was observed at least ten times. Written as DNA, the CDR3 is TGCAGCGTTGAAGAGGGCAGGGCTGGGGAGCAGTTCTTC. Amino acids: CSVEEGRAGEQFF. This chain joins TRBV29-1 and TRBJ2-1, with TRBD1 as a possible D gene (5 bases). The CDR3 runs to 13 residues. The V and J ends lost 0 bases and 10 bases respectively, with 13 bases between them. The germline V gene encodes CDR1 SQVTM and CDR2 ANQGSEA.

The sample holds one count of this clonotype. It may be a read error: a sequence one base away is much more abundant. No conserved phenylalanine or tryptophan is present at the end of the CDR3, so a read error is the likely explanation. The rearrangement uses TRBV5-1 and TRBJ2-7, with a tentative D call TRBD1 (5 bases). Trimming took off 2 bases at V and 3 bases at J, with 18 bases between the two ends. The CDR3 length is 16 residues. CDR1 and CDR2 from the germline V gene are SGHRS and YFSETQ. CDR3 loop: CASSLYQGAMFYEQYG. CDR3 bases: TGCGCCAGCAGCTTATACCAGGGCGCTATGTTCTACGAGCAGTACGGC.

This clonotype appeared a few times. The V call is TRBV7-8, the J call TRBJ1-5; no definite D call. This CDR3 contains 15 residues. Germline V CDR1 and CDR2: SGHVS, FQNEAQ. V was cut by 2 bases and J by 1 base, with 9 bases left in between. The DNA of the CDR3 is TGTGCCAGCAGCTTAAACCCGGGGAGCAATCAGCCCCAGCATTTT. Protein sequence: CASSLNPGSNQPQHF.

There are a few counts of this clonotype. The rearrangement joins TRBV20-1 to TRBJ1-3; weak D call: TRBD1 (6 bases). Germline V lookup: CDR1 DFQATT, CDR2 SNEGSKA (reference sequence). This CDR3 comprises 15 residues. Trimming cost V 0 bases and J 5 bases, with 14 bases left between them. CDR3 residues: CSAREGSGVRNTIYF. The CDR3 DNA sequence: TGCAGTGCTAGAGAAGGGTCAGGGGTGAGAAACACCATATATTTT.

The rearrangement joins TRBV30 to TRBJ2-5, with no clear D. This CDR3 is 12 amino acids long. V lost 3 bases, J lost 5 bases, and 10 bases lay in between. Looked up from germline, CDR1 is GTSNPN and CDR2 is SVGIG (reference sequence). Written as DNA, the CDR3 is TGTGCCTGGAGACAAGGCGTGGAGACCCAGTACTTC. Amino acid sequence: CAWRQGVETQYF.

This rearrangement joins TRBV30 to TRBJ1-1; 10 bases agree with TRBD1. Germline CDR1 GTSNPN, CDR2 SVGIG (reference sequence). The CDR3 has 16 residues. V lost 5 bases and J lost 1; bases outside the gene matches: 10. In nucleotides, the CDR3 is TGTGCCTGGGGGAGACAGGGGGCTTATTGGAACACTGAAGCTTTCTTT. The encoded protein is CAWGRQGAYWNTEAFF.

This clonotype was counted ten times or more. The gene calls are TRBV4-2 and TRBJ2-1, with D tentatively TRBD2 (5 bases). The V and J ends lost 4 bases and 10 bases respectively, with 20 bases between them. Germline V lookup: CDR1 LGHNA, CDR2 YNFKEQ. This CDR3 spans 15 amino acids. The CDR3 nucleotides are TGTGCCAGCAGCCTTTCCCTGCTTGCGCGGAGGGAGCAGTTCTTC. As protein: CASSLSLLARREQFF.

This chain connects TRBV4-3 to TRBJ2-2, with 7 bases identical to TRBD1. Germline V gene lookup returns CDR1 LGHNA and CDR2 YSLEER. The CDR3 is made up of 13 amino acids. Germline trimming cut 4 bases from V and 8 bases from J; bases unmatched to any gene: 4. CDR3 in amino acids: CASSLTGEGELFF. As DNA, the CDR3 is TGCGCCAGCAGCCTTACAGGGGAAGGGGAGCTGTTTTTT.

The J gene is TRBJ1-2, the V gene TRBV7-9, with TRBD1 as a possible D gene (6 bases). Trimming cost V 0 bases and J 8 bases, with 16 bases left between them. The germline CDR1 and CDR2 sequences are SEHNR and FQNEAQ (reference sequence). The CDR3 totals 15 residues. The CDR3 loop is CASSLAGGGQGGYTF. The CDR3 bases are TGTGCCAGCAGCTTAGCAGGAGGGGGTCAGGGAGGCTACACCTTC.